This TCR beta chain derives from a study of cytomegalovirus exposure and HLA in healthy donors. General observations from the study: For presence/absence analyses, sequencing depth was assumed to be roughly uniform across donors. Rates of TCR association differed by HLA locus in a later analysis, with DRB1 highest and HLA-C lowest.

In the PCR, 60 Vbeta and 13 Jbeta primers were used. TCRdb's table, derived via immunoSEQ multiplex PCR, lists solely in-frame clones and lacks some. The sample records more than 110,000 clones, over 70% being singletons. With respect to this clone: Its antigen is as yet unknown. The junction departs from germline at one end; a sequencing error may be responsible.

The germline CDR1 and CDR2 sequences are MNHNS and SASEGT. The CDR3 consists of 16 residues. The chain joins TRBV6-1 to TRBJ1-3, with no clear D. The TCR was taken from a male donor in good health and CMV-seronegative. The material sequenced was PBMCs. The CDR3 DNA reads as TGTGCCCGCAGTGTCTCTTCCTCGAACTCCGGAAACACCATATATTTT. It translates to CARSVSSSNSGNTIYF.